These 28 T cell receptor beta chains originate from one sample sequenced in a study of T cells in Graves' hyperthyroidism and ophthalmopathy. There were TCR beta CDR3 regions amplified from RNA transcripts. TCR CDR3 regions were first amplified by RT-PCR with HTBI primers. TCRdb re-called the multiplex PCR reads with MiXCR, one entry per CDR3 protein. The data show fewer than 450,000 distinct CDR3 sequences, roughly a sixth seen once. Material: blood. These receptors all stem from a woman under 40 with Graves' hyperthyroidism that later progressed to Graves' ophthalmopathy.

The rearrangement joins TRBV2 to TRBJ2-5; a possible D gene is TRBD1 (5 bases). CDR1 is SNHLY and CDR2 is FYNNEI in the germline V gene. This CDR3 contains 13 residues. Trimming shortened V by 4 bases and J by 2 bases, and 8 bases separated the two germline ends. CDR3 region: CASSVRQQETQYF. DNA for the CDR3: TGTGCCAGCAGTGTACGACAGCAAGAGACCCAGTACTTC. The variable domain in full, completed from reference TRBV2 and TRBJ2-5, reads EPEVTQTPSHQVTQMGQEVILRCVPISNHLYFYWYRQILGQKVEFLVSFYNNEISEKSEIFDDQFSVERPDGSNFTLKIRSTKLEDSAMYFCASSVRQQETQYFGPGTRLLVL.

This clonotype was observed a handful of times. The CDR3 is CASSSVGAGITGELFF. Written as DNA, the CDR3 is TGTGCCAGCAGTTCGGTAGGGGCGGGAATCACCGGGGAGCTGTTTTTT. The chain has TRBV28 and TRBJ2-2; D might be TRBD2 (6 bases). This CDR3 region has 16 residues. Germline V lookup: CDR1 MDHEN, CDR2 SYDVKM. The V gene lost 4 bases and the J gene lost 4 bases, with 16 bases spanning the gap.

The V and J genes are TRBV7-9 and TRBJ2-2, with TRBD1 matching over 10 bases. In germline, CDR1 is SEHNR, CDR2 FQNEAQ (reference sequence). V shed 2 bases and J 6 bases; nucleotides not matched to a gene: 3. The CDR3 is 15 residues long. CDR3: CASSLRDRGSGELFF. The CDR3 DNA follows: TGTGCCAGCAGCTTAAGGGACAGGGGTTCCGGGGAGCTGTTTTTT. The full variable domain, in which reference TRBV7-9 and TRBJ2-2 provide the parts outside the CDR3, is DTGVSQNPRHKITKRGQNVTFRCDPISEHNRLYWYRQTLGQGPEFLTYFQNEAQLEKSRLLSDRFSAERPKGSFSTLEIQRTEQGDSAMYLCASSLRDRGSGELFFGEGSRLTVL.

This clonotype has at least ten counts. The genes are TRBV28 and TRBJ2-5; 7 bases align to TRBD1. The J segment lost 4 bases and the V segment lost 8 bases, leaving 10 bases of the junction unmatched. Germline V gives CDR1 MDHEN, CDR2 SYDVKM. The CDR3 is 14 amino acids. DNA for the CDR3: TGTGCCAGCTCGGCAGGGGGTTTGGTAGAGACCCAGTACTTC. This translates into CASSAGGLVETQYF.

In this sample, this clonotype turned up a few times. The gene calls are TRBV13 and TRBJ2-3, with 9 bases aligning to TRBD2. There are 15 residues in the CDR3. Unmatched junction bases numbered 1, after V lost 1 base and J lost 2 bases. CDR1 PRHDT and CDR2 FYEKMQ come from the germline V gene (reference sequence). CDR3 in DNA: TGTGCCAGCAGCTTAGCTAGCGGGAACACAGATACGCAGTATTTT. Amino acid sequence: CASSLASGNTDTQYF.

This clonotype has ten or more counts. The chain uses TRBV20-1 and TRBJ2-3, with 7 positions matching TRBD2. Germline V CDR1 and CDR2: DFQATT, SNEGSKA (reference sequence). Unmatched junction bases numbered 10, after V lost 1 base and J lost 0 bases. CDR3 size: 17 residues. CDR3 protein: CSARGDPLLASTDTQYF. DNA for the CDR3: TGCAGTGCTAGAGGTGATCCTTTACTAGCGAGCACAGATACGCAGTATTTT.

This clonotype was detected many times. The genes are TRBV20-1 and TRBJ1-1, with 8 bases identical to TRBD1. Germline values: CDR1 DFQATT, CDR2 SNEGSKA (reference sequence). With V trimmed by 4 bases and J by 1 base, 5 bases remained unmatched. This CDR3 contains 14 residues. The chain's CDR3 is CSATPGQENTEAFF. CDR3 DNA sequence: TGCAGTGCTACCCCGGGACAGGAGAACACTGAAGCTTTCTTT.

This clonotype was picked up a small number of times. V is TRBV4-1 and J is TRBJ1-1; D possibly corresponds to TRBD1 (5 bases). Trimming left V 1 base short and J 1 base short, with 13 bases between. In germline, CDR1 is MGHRA, CDR2 YSYEKL. The CDR3 is 16 residues long. The CDR3 bases are TGCGCCAGCAGCCAAGTCGGGGGACCCTCGAACACTGAAGCTTTCTTT. This gives the protein CASSQVGGPSNTEAFF.

A note on this clonotype: A single base separates this from a much larger clone, so it may be a read error. The chain recombines TRBV20-1 with TRBJ1-2; D is uncertain. The CDR3 length is 12 residues. CDR1 is DFQATT, CDR2 SNEGSKA, per germline (reference sequence). Deletions cut 3 bases from V and 0 bases from J, with 5 bases between. In DNA form, the CDR3 reads TGCAGTGCTAGCACAGCTAACTATGGCTACACCTTC. Translated, it gives CSASTANYGYTF.

This clonotype was counted a few times. With a much larger clone just one base away, this may be a read error. The V call is TRBV6-1, the J call TRBJ2-7, with 10 bases fitting TRBD2. Germline loops: CDR1 MNHNS, CDR2 SASEGT. This CDR3 comprises 15 residues. V shed 1 base and J 0 bases; nucleotides not matched to a gene: 0. For the CDR3, the DNA is TGTGCCAGCAGTGAAGGACTAGCGGGCTCCTACGAGCAGTACTTC. Translated: CASSEGLAGSYEQYF.

For this clonotype: A much more abundant neighbour one base away suggests this may be a read error. V and J are TRBV15 and TRBJ1-1; D gene unclear. The CDR3 spans 13 residues. Germline V gene sequence: CDR1 LNHNV, CDR2 YYDKDF (reference sequence). Trimming shortened V by 2 bases and J by 1 base, and 5 bases separated the two germline ends. CDR3: CATSRFANTEAFF. In DNA form, the CDR3 reads TGTGCCACCAGCAGATTCGCGAACACTGAAGCTTTCTTT.

The chain uses TRBV7-9 and TRBJ2-7, with a tentative D call TRBD1 (6 bases). Germline CDR1 SEHNR, CDR2 FQNEAQ (reference sequence). Trimming took off 6 bases at V and 5 bases at J, with 23 bases between the two ends. The CDR3 is 16 amino acids. The CDR3 region is CASSVPGATILNEQYF. The CDR3 coding sequence is TGTGCCAGCAGTGTCCCAGGGGCGACGATCCTCAACGAGCAGTACTTC.

Only a few counts were recorded for this clonotype. The rearrangement links TRBV7-2 to TRBJ2-7; perhaps TRBD2 as D (7 bases). Trimming took 5 bases from V and 0 from J, leaving 11 bases between them. The CDR3 has 14 residues. The germline V gene has CDR1 SGHTA and CDR2 FQGNSA. Written as DNA, the CDR3 is TGTGCCAGCAGCGGGGGGGGGCTCTCCTACGAGCAGTACTTC. Residues: CASSGGGLSYEQYF.

At least ten counts were recorded for this clonotype. This chain uses TRBV6-1 with TRBJ1-2; a possible D gene is TRBD1 (6 bases). The CDR3 extends over 13 amino acids. Germline V lookup: CDR1 MNHNS, CDR2 SASEGT. Trimming took 7 bases from V and 0 from J, leaving 9 bases between them. CDR3 residues: CASIDRSNYGYTF. The CDR3, as DNA: TGTGCCAGCATCGACAGGTCTAACTATGGCTACACCTTC.

In its sample, this clonotype was seen a few times. J is TRBJ2-5 and V is TRBV10-1; 15 nucleotides line up with TRBD2. CDR1 WNHNN and CDR2 SYGVQD come from the germline V gene (reference sequence). This CDR3 region has 17 residues. With V trimmed by 6 bases and J by 5 bases, 10 bases remained unmatched. CDR3 bases: TGCGCCAGCAGCCGGACTAGCGGGAGGGGTTCATGGGAGACCCAGTACTTC. Translated, it gives CASSRTSGRGSWETQYF.

This chain links TRBV5-1 with TRBJ2-2, with D unclear. Per germline, CDR1 SGHRS and CDR2 YFSETQ. CDR3 size: 13 residues. V was trimmed by 5 bases and J by 5 bases, leaving 10 bases between them. CDR3 loop: CASRGFATGELFF. CDR3 DNA: TGCGCCAGCAGGGGGTTTGCGACCGGGGAGCTGTTTTTT. Based on the CDR3 plus reference TRBV5-1 and TRBJ2-2, the full variable domain is KAGVTQTPRYLIKTRGQQVTLSCSPISGHRSVSWYQQTPGQGLQFLFEYFSETQRNKGNFPGRFSGRQFSNSRSEMNVSTLELGDSALYLCASRGFATGELFFGEGSRLTVL.

This clonotype was seen ten or more times. The chain is built from TRBV5-1 and TRBJ2-7; 13 bases map to TRBD2. The CDR3 is 15 amino acids. The V gene's germline CDR1 is SGHRS and CDR2 YFSETQ. The J segment lost 3 bases and the V segment lost 4 bases, leaving 4 bases of the junction unmatched. CDR3 coding DNA: TGCGCCAGCAGCGACGGACTAGCGGGAGACTACGAGCAGTACTTC. It yields the protein CASSDGLAGDYEQYF.

V is TRBV11-3 and J is TRBJ2-1; 10 bases align to TRBD1. Germline lookup yields CDR1 SGHNT and CDR2 YENEEA. V shed 4 bases and J 5 bases; nucleotides not matched to a gene: 11. The CDR3 extends over 17 amino acids. The CDR3 loop reads CASSSRWGQGINNEQFF. CDR3 nucleotides: TGTGCCAGCAGCTCCCGCTGGGGACAGGGGATCAACAATGAGCAGTTCTTC.

Many counts were recorded for this clonotype. This rearrangement joins TRBV15 to TRBJ2-5; TRBD2 is a possible D gene (5 bases). Germline CDR1 LNHNV, CDR2 YYDKDF (reference sequence). Deletions cut 0 bases from V and 4 bases from J, with 12 bases between. The CDR3 loop spans 15 amino acids. The CDR3 protein is CATSRESGIGETQYF. The CDR3 DNA is TGTGCCACCAGCAGAGAGTCGGGAATAGGAGAGACCCAGTACTTC.

This clonotype was seen many times. The gene calls are TRBV20-1 and TRBJ1-3; D perhaps matches TRBD1 (6 bases). In germline, CDR1 is DFQATT, CDR2 SNEGSKA (reference sequence). This CDR3 region has 14 residues. V lost 1 base and J lost 0, with 7 bases in between. CDR3 sequence: CSARGGGSGNTIYF. The CDR3 nucleotides are TGCAGTGCTAGAGGAGGGGGCTCTGGAAACACCATATATTTT.

This clonotype came up many times. The chain joins TRBV24-1 to TRBJ2-3; no clear D gene. The CDR3 totals 15 residues. V was shortened by 3 bases and J by 4 bases, with 13 bases between the two germline ends. Germline V gene sequence: CDR1 KGHDR, CDR2 SFDVKD. DNA of the CDR3: TGTGCCACCAGTGATGCTGGACCGCTTTCAGATACGCAGTATTTT. Its protein product is CATSDAGPLSDTQYF.

The chain combines TRBV2 with TRBJ1-1; D remains ambiguous. The germline CDR1 and CDR2 sequences are SNHLY and FYNNEI. The CDR3 is made up of 12 amino acids. Between the trimmed V and J ends, which lost 7 bases and 5 bases, there was a span of 11 bases. The CDR3 DNA reads as TGTGCCAGCACCTCGGAAGGGACTGAAGCTTTCTTT. This translates into CASTSEGTEAFF.

This clonotype was observed at least ten times. CDR3 coding DNA: TGTGCCAGCAGCCCCCAAATAGGGGTGCCCTACGAGCAGTACTTC. Its protein is CASSPQIGVPYEQYF. The chain couples TRBV11-1 to TRBJ2-7; TRBD1 might be the D (5 bases). With 5 bases removed from V and 2 bases from J, the gap between germline ends came to 16 bases. There are 15 residues in the CDR3. Germline CDR1 SGHAT, CDR2 FQDESV (reference sequence).

This clonotype was found many times. This chain joins TRBV28 and TRBJ2-3, with 8 bases fitting TRBD1. This CDR3 spans 23 amino acids. The germline V gene encodes CDR1 MDHEN and CDR2 SYDVKM. Trimming took 6 bases from V and 3 from J; bases not matched to a gene: 32. The CDR3 sequence: CASSPTGGESGGRGLVVTDTQYF. CDR3 in DNA: TGTGCCAGCAGCCCCACCGGCGGGGAATCAGGGGGCAGGGGGTTGGTAGTGACAGATACGCAGTATTTT.

Only a few counts were recorded for this clonotype. This chain uses TRBV15 with TRBJ1-6; a weak D match, TRBD1 (5 bases). V was cut by 1 base and J by 10 bases, with 14 bases left in between. Germline V gene sequence: CDR1 LNHNV, CDR2 YYDKDF (reference sequence). The CDR3 length is 15 residues. CDR3 nucleotides: TGTGCCACCAGCAGAGGAGGGCCCGGGGGATCACCCCTCCACTTT. Protein sequence: CATSRGGPGGSPLHF.

J is TRBJ1-2 and V is TRBV13; no definite D call. CDR1 PRHDT and CDR2 FYEKMQ come from the germline V gene (reference sequence). The CDR3 spans 14 residues. V was cut by 6 bases and J by 2 bases, with 13 bases left in between. The DNA for the CDR3 is TGTGCCAGCAGTGACGGAGCAGGAAACTATGGCTACACCTTC. This sequence encodes CASSDGAGNYGYTF.

This clonotype showed up many times. The chain employs TRBV4-1 and TRBJ1-1; D remains ambiguous. Germline V gene sequence: CDR1 MGHRA, CDR2 YSYEKL. V shed 0 bases and J shed 4 bases, with 9 bases lying between them. This CDR3 comprises 14 residues. The CDR3 DNA reads TGCGCCAGCAGCCAAGAGGGCTCGGGCACTGAAGCTTTCTTT. It translates to CASSQEGSGTEAFF.

Concerning this clonotype: Likely a read error: the CDR3 ends without its conserved phenylalanine or tryptophan. The rearrangement uses TRBV7-9 and TRBJ1-2; 12 bases are a match to TRBD1. The CDR3 runs to 16 residues. The V segment lost 4 bases and the J segment 7 bases; nucleotides outside the gene matches: 10. Germline V gives CDR1 SEHNR, CDR2 FQNEAQ (reference sequence). CDR3 nucleotide sequence: TGTGCCAGCAGCTACGGGACAGGGGGCCGAATTGGTGGCTACACCCTC. Translation gives CASSYGTGGRIGGYTL.